This TCR beta chain was captured by sequencing in a study of shared clonotypes between healthy human individuals. The CDR3 is 16 residues long. Trimming pared 2 bases from V and 4 bases from J, leaving 19 bases between. The V gene's germline CDR1 is SGHKS and CDR2 YYEKEE (reference sequence). The repertoire was sequenced with immunoSEQ multiplex PCR; TCRdb's copy has only in-frame clones and lacks some. The table records more than 400,000 clones, approximately 95% of them present only once. The source material was naive CD4+ T cells sorted from blood. The subset was: CD45RA+ positively selected. J is TRBJ2-7 and V is TRBV5-5, with D possibly TRBD1 on 6 matching bases. The TCR sequence derives from a woman aged 30 to 39 in good health. The CDR3 region is CASSFNPQGLTYEQYF. DNA for the CDR3: TGTGCCAGCAGCTTTAACCCCCAGGGGCTTACGTACGAGCAGTACTTC.